The next 28 T cell receptor beta chains were all read from a single sample in a study of shared clonotypes between healthy human individuals. The protocol was immunoSEQ multiplex PCR, while the TCRdb copy is restricted to in-frame clones and leaves out a portion. The profile covers about 2,500,000 clones, with around nine tenths appearing a single time and 0.14% taken by the ten largest. Material for sequencing was naive CD4+ T cells sorted from blood. The subset: CD45RA+ positively selected. These receptors came from a man aged 18 to 30 in good health.

The genes are TRBV18 and TRBJ2-6; D call uncertain. CDR1 is KGHSH, CDR2 LQKENI, per germline. This CDR3 has 14 residues. With 5 bases removed from V and 1 base from J, the gap between germline ends came to 6 bases. The CDR3: CASSSGSGANVLTF. CDR3 nucleotide sequence: TGTGCCAGCTCATCAGGTTCTGGGGCCAACGTCCTGACTTTC.

V gene TRBV7-6 combines with J gene TRBJ1-3; maybe TRBD1 (6 bases). Germline V CDR1 and CDR2: SGHVS, FNYEAQ. V dropped 0 bases and J dropped 2 bases, with 11 bases sitting between them. CDR3 size: 16 residues. CDR3 coding DNA: TGTGCCAGCAGCTTAGCCGCGGGGGGCGCTGGAAACACCATATATTTT. Translated, it gives CASSLAAGGAGNTIYF.

The genes are TRBV10-1 and TRBJ2-2; D call uncertain. Germline V gene lookup returns CDR1 WNHNN and CDR2 SYGVQD (reference sequence). This CDR3 spans 13 amino acids. V was shortened by 5 bases and J by 2 bases, with 6 bases between the two germline ends. CDR3 protein: CASSQENTGELFF. DNA for the CDR3: TGCGCCAGCAGTCAAGAAAACACCGGGGAGCTGTTTTTT.

The chain combines TRBV2 with TRBJ1-4; D is uncertain. V was cut by 4 bases and J by 8 bases, with 11 bases left in between. CDR1 and CDR2 (germline): SNHLY, FYNNEI. The CDR3 has 13 residues. This CDR3 reads CASSAQITEKLFF. CDR3 coding DNA: TGTGCCAGCAGTGCACAGATCACAGAAAAACTGTTTTTT.

V and J are TRBV2 and TRBJ2-5; D remains unclear. The J call may be wrong; the DNA end is better matched by TRBJ2-7. The germline gives CDR1 SNHLY, CDR2 FYNNEI. The CDR3 is made up of 12 amino acids. DNA of the CDR3: TGTGCCAGCAGGGTGGGCGGCTACGAGCAGTACTTC. Encoded protein: CASRVGGYEQYF.

This clone occurred a few times. The chain employs TRBV30 and TRBJ1-1, with a weak D call TRBD1 (5 bases). V lost 1 base and J lost 1, with 13 bases in between. Looked up from germline, CDR1 is GTSNPN and CDR2 is SVGIG (reference sequence). The CDR3 spans 15 residues. The CDR3, as DNA: TGTGCCTGGAGTGCGAGTCCCCAGGGGAACACTGAAGCTTTCTTT. Protein sequence: CAWSASPQGNTEAFF. The full variable domain, completed using reference TRBV30 and TRBJ1-1, is SQTIHQWPATLVQPVGSPLSLECTVEGTSNPNLYWYRQAAGRGLQLLFYSVGIGQISSEVPQNLSASRPQDRQFILSSKKLLLSDSGFYLCAWSASPQGNTEAFFGQGTRLTVV.

The V and J genes are TRBV25-1 and TRBJ1-3; D is unresolved. V was pared by 2 bases and J by 0 bases, with 8 bases between. This CDR3 has 15 residues. Germline CDR1 and CDR2: MGHDK and SYGVNS. The CDR3 DNA reads as TGTGCCAGCAGTGAACCTGGCGGCTCTGGAAACACCATATATTTT. Translation gives CASSEPGGSGNTIYF. The whole variable domain, remainder taken from reference TRBV25-1 and TRBJ1-3, is EADIYQTPRYLVIGTGKKITLECSQTMGHDKMYWYQQDPGMELHLIHYSYGVNSTEKGDLSSESTVSRIRTEHFPLTLESARPSHTSQYLCASSEPGGSGNTIYFGEGSWLTVV.

CDR3 residues: CASSPLGTGVRNTEAFF. The CDR3 DNA follows: TGTGCCAGCAGCCCCTTAGGGACAGGGGTCAGGAACACTGAAGCTTTCTTT. The rearrangement joins TRBV14 to TRBJ1-1; 10 bases map to TRBD1. J was trimmed by 1 base and V by 4 bases; bases with no gene match: 9. The CDR3 consists of 17 residues. Germline loops: CDR1 SGHDN, CDR2 FVKESK. Full variable domain (rest looked up from reference TRBV14 and TRBJ1-1): EAGVTQFPSHSVIEKGQTVTLRCDPISGHDNLYWYRRVMGKEIKFLLHFVKESKQDESGMPNNRFLAERTGGTYSTLKVQPAELEDSGVYFCASSPLGTGVRNTEAFFGQGTRLTVV.

For this clone: Other DNA sequences in this sample translate to the same CDR3. This chain links TRBV7-9 with TRBJ2-7; 10 nucleotides agree with TRBD1. Unmatched junction bases numbered 2, after V lost 5 bases and J lost 1 base. This CDR3 contains 14 residues. Germline CDR1 is SEHNR and CDR2 is FQNEAQ (reference sequence). The CDR3 here is CASSRTGGSYEQYF. In DNA form, the CDR3 reads TGTGCCAGCAGCCGGACAGGGGGATCCTACGAGCAGTACTTC. The full variable domain, with the rest looked up from reference TRBV7-9 and TRBJ2-7, is DTGVSQNPRHKITKRGQNVTFRCDPISEHNRLYWYRQTLGQGPEFLTYFQNEAQLEKSRLLSDRFSAERPKGSFSTLEIQRTEQGDSAMYLCASSRTGGSYEQYFGPGTRLTVT.

The gene calls are TRBV6-8 and TRBJ2-1, with 11 nucleotides matching TRBD2. Trimming at V came to 5 bases and at J to 5 bases, leaving 2 bases not matched to a gene. Per germline, CDR1 MNHGY and CDR2 SAAAGT. This CDR3 is 14 amino acids long. In nucleotides, the CDR3 is TGTGCCAGCAGTCTGGGACTAGCGGACAATGAGCAGTTCTTC. This gives the protein CASSLGLADNEQFF.

The chain couples TRBV18 to TRBJ2-1, with TRBD2 matching 8 bases. Germline loops: CDR1 KGHSH, CDR2 LQKENI. With V trimmed by 2 bases and J by 5 bases, 11 bases remained unmatched. The CDR3 sequence is 17 residues long. The CDR3 reads CASSPAGALAANNEQFF. The CDR3, as DNA: TGTGCCAGCTCACCAGCGGGGGCACTAGCGGCTAACAATGAGCAGTTCTTC.

This clone was counted a few times. The gene calls are TRBV5-6 and TRBJ1-1; D is unresolved. V lost 1 base to trimming and J lost 4 bases, with 8 bases between them. This CDR3 is 13 amino acids long. From germline, CDR1 is SGHDT and CDR2 YYEEEE. CDR3 protein: CASSLRASTEAFF. CDR3 DNA: TGTGCCAGCAGCTTGAGGGCAAGCACTGAAGCTTTCTTT.

The chain joins TRBV6-5 to TRBJ2-1; tentatively, D is TRBD1 or TRBD2 (5 bases each). CDR1 and CDR2 from the germline V gene are MNHEY and SVGAGI. This CDR3 has 14 residues. V lost 0 bases and J lost 7, with 10 bases in between. The CDR3 sequence: CASSYSFGANEQFF. CDR3 sequence (DNA): TGTGCCAGCAGTTACTCATTCGGGGCAAATGAGCAGTTCTTC.

This sequence joins TRBV7-2 and TRBJ1-1; D uncertain. Trimming removed 6 bases from V and 5 bases from J, with 19 bases in between. Germline loops: CDR1 SGHTA, CDR2 FQGNSA. The length of the CDR3 is 15 residues. In DNA form, the CDR3 reads TGTGCCAGCAGTGGAGCATACAACCGGCAGACTGAAGCTTTCTTT. This codes for CASSGAYNRQTEAFF.

V usage is TRBV19 and J usage is TRBJ1-5; 9 nucleotides align to TRBD1. V shed 6 bases and J 6 bases; nucleotides not matched to a gene: 9. CDR3 length equals 15 residues. CDR1 and CDR2 (germline): LNHDA, SQIVND (reference sequence). As DNA, the CDR3 is TGTGCCAGTAGCCAAGGACAGGGGTCAGTTCAGCCCCAGCATTTT. Its protein product is CASSQGQGSVQPQHF.

The chain joins TRBV18 to TRBJ2-7; D call uncertain. The CDR3 length is 13 residues. V gave up 0 bases and J gave up 11 bases, with 14 bases separating them. Germline V CDR1 and CDR2: KGHSH, LQKENI. The DNA of the CDR3 is TGTGCCAGCTCACCACCGAAGGCAGCCACAAAGTACTTC. This encodes CASSPPKAATKYF.

Concerning this clone itself: Additional DNA sequences in this sample encode the identical CDR3. This chain connects TRBV5-1 to TRBJ2-5, with 9 bases fitting TRBD1. The J segment lost 0 bases and the V segment lost 4 bases, leaving 4 bases of the junction unmatched. Germline assignment: CDR1 SGHRS and CDR2 YFSETQ. This CDR3 region has 15 residues. This CDR3 is CASSRGTGNQETQYF. CDR3 nucleotide sequence: TGCGCCAGCAGCCGAGGGACAGGGAACCAAGAGACCCAGTACTTC.

The chain carries TRBV18 and TRBJ2-7; a weak D match, TRBD1 (5 bases). Trimming shortened V by 1 base and J by 4 bases, and 8 bases separated the two germline ends. Germline CDR1 reads KGHSH; CDR2 reads LQKENI. This CDR3 is built from 13 residues. The chain's CDR3 is CASSPRAGYEQYF. DNA for the CDR3: TGTGCCAGCTCACCACGCGCAGGGTACGAGCAGTACTTC.

The CDR3, as DNA: TGTGCCAGCAGTCGGGGAGGCGACCCTAATCAGCCCCAGCATTTT. It is translated as CASSRGGDPNQPQHF. The chain joins TRBV28 to TRBJ1-5; D unclear. This CDR3 has 15 residues. Germline CDR1 is MDHEN and CDR2 is SYDVKM. Trimming removed 5 bases from V and 4 bases from J, with 15 bases in between. The variable domain in full, with the rest retrieved from reference TRBV28 and TRBJ1-5, is DVKVTQSSRYLVKRTGEKVFLECVQDMDHENMFWYRQDPGLGLRLIYFSYDVKMKEKGDIPEGYSVSREKKERFSLILESASTNQTSMYLCASSRGGDPNQPQHFGDGTRLSIL.

A remark on this clone: In the same sample, other DNA sequences code for this CDR3. The chain recombines TRBV5-1 with TRBJ2-5; the D is unclear. V was trimmed by 4 bases and J by 5 bases, leaving 9 bases between them. Looked up from germline, CDR1 is SGHRS and CDR2 is YFSETQ. The CDR3 extends over 12 amino acids. CDR3 nucleotide sequence: TGCGCCAGCAGCCCCGGTCGGGAGACCCAGTACTTC. This encodes CASSPGRETQYF. Drawing the rest from reference TRBV5-1 and TRBJ2-5, the complete variable domain is KAGVTQTPRYLIKTRGQQVTLSCSPISGHRSVSWYQQTPGQGLQFLFEYFSETQRNKGNFPGRFSGRQFSNSRSEMNVSTLELGDSALYLCASSPGRETQYFGPGTRLLVL.

The rearrangement uses TRBV2 and TRBJ2-5, with D perhaps TRBD1 or TRBD2 (5 bases each). Germline CDR1 SNHLY, CDR2 FYNNEI. The CDR3 consists of 13 residues. The ends were cut back, 8 bases at V and 5 bases at J, with 15 bases in the middle. Here the CDR3 DNA reads TGTGCCAGCCTCTTAGGCGAGGGGGAGACCCAGTACTTC. This sequence encodes CASLLGEGETQYF.

This rearrangement joins TRBV5-6 to TRBJ1-2; D gene uncertain. CDR1 is SGHDT, CDR2 YYEEEE, per germline. The germline V and J ends were trimmed by 0 bases and 6 bases, with 12 bases remaining between them. This CDR3 has 14 residues. CDR3 nucleotide sequence: TGTGCCAGCAGCTTGGGGATGGGAACCGATGGCTACACCTTC. Residues: CASSLGMGTDGYTF.

Here the CDR3 DNA reads TGTGCCAGCCAGGGAGAAAGGACAGGGGTTCACGAGCAGTACTTC. Translating gives CASQGERTGVHEQYF. The chain recombines TRBV2 with TRBJ2-7; 9 positions agree with TRBD1. This CDR3 region has 15 residues. V was pared by 8 bases and J by 5 bases, with 13 bases of the junction left unmatched. Per germline, CDR1 SNHLY and CDR2 FYNNEI.

The chain has TRBV28 and TRBJ2-7; the D call may be TRBD1 or TRBD2 (5 bases each). The ends were cut back, 6 bases at V and 0 bases at J, with 9 bases in the middle. The CDR3 length is 13 residues. Germline CDR1 reads MDHEN; CDR2 reads SYDVKM. In nucleotides, the CDR3 is TGTGCCAGCAGACTGGGACGCTCCTACGAGCAGTACTTC. Protein: CASRLGRSYEQYF.

The CDR3 DNA reads TGTGCCAGTAGTCCCCCCGGCGCCCCTACGAGGGGCTACACCTTC. This gives the protein CASSPPGAPTRGYTF. This sequence joins TRBV19 and TRBJ1-2; D unclear. The CDR3 spans 15 residues. CDR1 LNHDA and CDR2 SQIVND come from the germline V gene (reference sequence). V was clipped by 5 bases and J by 8 bases, with 21 bases between them.

The chain uses TRBV19 and TRBJ1-2; 7 nucleotides agree with TRBD1. Unmatched junction bases numbered 8, after V lost 9 bases and J lost 4 bases. The CDR3 loop spans 13 amino acids. Germline assignment: CDR1 LNHDA and CDR2 SQIVND (reference sequence). CDR3 nucleotides: TGTGCCAGCCGATTCGGGACAGCCTATGGCTACACCTTC. Translated, it gives CASRFGTAYGYTF.

This clone has just a few counts. Different DNA sequences within this sample yield the same CDR3. The chain has TRBV10-3 and TRBJ2-5; D uncertain. Trimming pared 2 bases from V and 5 bases from J, leaving 3 bases between. The length of the CDR3 is 11 residues. CDR1 and CDR2 (germline): ENHRY, SYGVKD. The CDR3 bases are TGTGCCATCAGTGAGAGTGAGACCCAGTACTTC. Its translation: CAISESETQYF.

This clone has a handful of counts. CDR3 region: CASSLAASGTYEQYF. CDR3 bases: TGCGCCAGCAGCTTGGCGGCTAGCGGGACCTACGAGCAGTACTTC. This chain connects TRBV5-1 to TRBJ2-7, with 9 bases aligning to TRBD2. Germline assignment: CDR1 SGHRS and CDR2 YFSETQ. With V trimmed by 0 bases and J by 2 bases, 3 bases remained unmatched. CDR3 length: 15 residues.